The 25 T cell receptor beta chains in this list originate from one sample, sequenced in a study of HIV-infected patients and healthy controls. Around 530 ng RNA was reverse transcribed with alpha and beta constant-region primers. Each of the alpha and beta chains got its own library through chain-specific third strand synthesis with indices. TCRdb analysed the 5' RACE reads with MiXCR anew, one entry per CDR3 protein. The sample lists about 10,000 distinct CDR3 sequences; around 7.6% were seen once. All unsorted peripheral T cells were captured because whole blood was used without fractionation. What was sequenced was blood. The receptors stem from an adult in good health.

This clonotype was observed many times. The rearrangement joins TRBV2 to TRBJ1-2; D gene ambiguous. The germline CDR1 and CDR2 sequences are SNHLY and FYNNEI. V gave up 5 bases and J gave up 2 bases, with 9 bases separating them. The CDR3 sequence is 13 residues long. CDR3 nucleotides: TGTGCCAGCAGTCTGGAGGGCAACTATGGCTACACCTTC. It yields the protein CASSLEGNYGYTF.

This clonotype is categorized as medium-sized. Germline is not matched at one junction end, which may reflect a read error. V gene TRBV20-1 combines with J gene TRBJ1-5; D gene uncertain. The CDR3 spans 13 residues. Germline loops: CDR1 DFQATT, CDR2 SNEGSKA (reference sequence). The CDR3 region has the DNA TGCAGTGCCAGAGAATATAGCAATCAGCCCCAGCATTTT. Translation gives CSAREYSNQPQHF.

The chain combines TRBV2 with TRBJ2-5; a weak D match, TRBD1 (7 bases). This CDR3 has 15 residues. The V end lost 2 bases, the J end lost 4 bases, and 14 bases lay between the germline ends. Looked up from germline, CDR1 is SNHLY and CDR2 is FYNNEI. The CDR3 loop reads CASSERAGGGETQYF. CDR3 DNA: TGTGCCAGCAGTGAAAGGGCAGGGGGAGGAGAGACCCAGTACTTC.

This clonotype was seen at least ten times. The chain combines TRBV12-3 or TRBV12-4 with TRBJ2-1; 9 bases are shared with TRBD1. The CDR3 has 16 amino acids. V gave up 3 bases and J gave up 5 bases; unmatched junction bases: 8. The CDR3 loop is CASSFGPGQGDNEQFF. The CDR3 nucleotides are TGTGCCAGCAGTTTTGGCCCGGGACAGGGAGACAATGAGCAGTTCTTC.

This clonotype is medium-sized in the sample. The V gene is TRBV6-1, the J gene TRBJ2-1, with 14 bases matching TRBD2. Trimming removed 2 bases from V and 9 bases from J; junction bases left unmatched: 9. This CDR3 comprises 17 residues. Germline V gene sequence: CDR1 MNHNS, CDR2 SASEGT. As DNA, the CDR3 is TGTGCCAGCAGTGAAACCCCGACTAGCGGGGGGGCCTTTGAGCAGTTCTTC. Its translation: CASSETPTSGGAFEQFF.

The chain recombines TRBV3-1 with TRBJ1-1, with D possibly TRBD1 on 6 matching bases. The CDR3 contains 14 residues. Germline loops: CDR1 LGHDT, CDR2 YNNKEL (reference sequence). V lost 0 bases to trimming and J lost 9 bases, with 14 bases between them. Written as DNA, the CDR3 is TGTGCCAGCAGCCAAGATCGGGGGGGGGCCCAAGCTTTCTTT. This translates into CASSQDRGGAQAFF.

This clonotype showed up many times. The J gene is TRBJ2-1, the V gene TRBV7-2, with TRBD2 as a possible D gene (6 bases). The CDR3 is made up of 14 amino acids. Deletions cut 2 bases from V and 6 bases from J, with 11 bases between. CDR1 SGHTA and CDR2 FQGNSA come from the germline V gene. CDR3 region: CASSLRLASNEQFF. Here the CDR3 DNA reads TGTGCCAGCAGCTTAAGGCTAGCGTCCAATGAGCAGTTCTTC.

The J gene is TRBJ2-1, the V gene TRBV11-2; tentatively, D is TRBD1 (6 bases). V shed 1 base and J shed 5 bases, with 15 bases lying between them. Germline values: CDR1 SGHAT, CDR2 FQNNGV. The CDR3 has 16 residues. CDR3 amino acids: CASSLGSTQGNNEQFF. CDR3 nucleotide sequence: TGTGCCAGCAGCTTAGGGTCCACGCAGGGGAACAATGAGCAGTTCTTC.

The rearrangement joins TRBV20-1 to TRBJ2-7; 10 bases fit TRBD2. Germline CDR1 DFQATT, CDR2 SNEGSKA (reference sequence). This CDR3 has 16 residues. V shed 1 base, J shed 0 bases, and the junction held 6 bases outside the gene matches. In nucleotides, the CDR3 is TGCAGTGCTAGAGTTAGCGGGGGGTCGAGCTCCTACGAGCAGTACTTC. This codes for CSARVSGGSSSYEQYF.

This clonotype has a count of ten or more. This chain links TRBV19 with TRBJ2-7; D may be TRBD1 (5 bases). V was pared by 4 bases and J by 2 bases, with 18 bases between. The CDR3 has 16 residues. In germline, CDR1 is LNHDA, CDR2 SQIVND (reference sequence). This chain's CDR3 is CASSSPAGPRAYEQYF. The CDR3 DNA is TGTGCCAGTAGTAGCCCTGCAGGGCCCCGAGCCTACGAGCAGTACTTC.

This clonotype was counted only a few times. The CDR3 region has the DNA TGTGCCACCAGTGACCACGCCGGGGCGCAGGACAATGAGCAGTTCTTC. Its protein is CATSDHAGAQDNEQFF. The chain couples TRBV24-1 to TRBJ2-1; either TRBD1 or TRBD2 may supply D (5 bases each). Germline V gene sequence: CDR1 KGHDR, CDR2 SFDVKD. V was pared by 4 bases and J by 5 bases, with 17 bases between. The length of the CDR3 is 16 residues.

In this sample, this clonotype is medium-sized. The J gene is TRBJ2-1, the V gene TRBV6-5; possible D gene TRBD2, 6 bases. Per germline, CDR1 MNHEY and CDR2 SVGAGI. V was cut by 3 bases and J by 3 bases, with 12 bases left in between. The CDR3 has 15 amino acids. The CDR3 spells CASSYTGRGYNEQFF. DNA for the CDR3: TGTGCCAGCAGTTATACGGGGCGGGGCTACAATGAGCAGTTCTTC.

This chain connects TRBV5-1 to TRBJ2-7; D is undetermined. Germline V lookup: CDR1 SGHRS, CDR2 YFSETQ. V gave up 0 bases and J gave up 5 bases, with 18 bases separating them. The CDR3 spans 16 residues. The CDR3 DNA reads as TGCGCCAGCAGCTTGGGCGCGACGGCACGGTTCCACGAGCAGTACTTC. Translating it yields CASSLGATARFHEQYF.

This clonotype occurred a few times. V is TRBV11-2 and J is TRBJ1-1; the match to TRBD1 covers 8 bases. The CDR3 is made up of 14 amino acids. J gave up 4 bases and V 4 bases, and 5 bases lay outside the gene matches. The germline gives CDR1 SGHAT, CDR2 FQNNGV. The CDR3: CASSSFTGGTEAFF. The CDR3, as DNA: TGTGCCAGCAGCTCCTTTACAGGGGGCACTGAAGCTTTCTTT.

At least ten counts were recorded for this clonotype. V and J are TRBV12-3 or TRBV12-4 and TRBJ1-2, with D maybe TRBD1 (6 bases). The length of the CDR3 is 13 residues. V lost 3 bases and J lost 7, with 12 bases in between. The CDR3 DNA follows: TGTGCCAGCAGTTTGGGGGACAATCGTGGCTACACCTTC. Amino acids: CASSLGDNRGYTF.

In nucleotides, the CDR3 is TGTGCCAGCAGTTACTCGAAGACGATGGGAGGCTACACCTTC. Its translation: CASSYSKTMGGYTF. This chain links TRBV6-2 or TRBV6-3 with TRBJ1-2; D not resolved. V shed 0 bases and J shed 8 bases, with 13 bases lying between them. The V gene's germline CDR1 is MNHEY and CDR2 SVGEGT. This CDR3 spans 14 amino acids.

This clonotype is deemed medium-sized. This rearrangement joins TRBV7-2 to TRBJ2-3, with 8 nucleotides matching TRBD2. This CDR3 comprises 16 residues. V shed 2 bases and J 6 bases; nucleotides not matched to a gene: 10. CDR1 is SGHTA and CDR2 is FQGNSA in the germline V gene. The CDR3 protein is CASSLSFAGGRDTQYF. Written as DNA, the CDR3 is TGTGCCAGCAGCTTATCCTTTGCGGGGGGAAGGGATACGCAGTATTTT. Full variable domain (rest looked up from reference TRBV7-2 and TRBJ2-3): GAGVSQSPSNKVTEKGKDVELRCDPISGHTALYWYRQSLGQGLEFLIYFQGNSAPDKSGLPSDRFSAERTGGSVSTLTIQRTQQEDSAVYLCASSLSFAGGRDTQYFGPGTRLTVL.

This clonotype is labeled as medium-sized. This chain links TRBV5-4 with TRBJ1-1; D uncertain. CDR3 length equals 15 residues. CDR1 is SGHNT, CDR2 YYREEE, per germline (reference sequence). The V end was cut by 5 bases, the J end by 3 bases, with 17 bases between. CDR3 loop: CASSFGGQRDTEAFF. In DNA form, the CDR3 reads TGTGCCAGCAGTTTTGGAGGGCAGCGGGACACTGAAGCTTTCTTT.

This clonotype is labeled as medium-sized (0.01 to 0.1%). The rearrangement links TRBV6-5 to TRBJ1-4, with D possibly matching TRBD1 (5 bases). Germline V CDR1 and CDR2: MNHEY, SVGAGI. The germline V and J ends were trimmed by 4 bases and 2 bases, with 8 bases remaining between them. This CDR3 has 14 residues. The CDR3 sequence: CASSLGGTNEKLFF. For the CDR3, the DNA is TGTGCCAGCAGTTTGGGGGGTACTAATGAAAAACTGTTTTTT.

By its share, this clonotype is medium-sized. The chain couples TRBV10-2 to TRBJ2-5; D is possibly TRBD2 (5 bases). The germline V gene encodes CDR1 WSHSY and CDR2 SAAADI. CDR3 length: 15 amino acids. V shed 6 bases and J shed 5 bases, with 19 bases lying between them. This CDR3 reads CASSPTGLPGETQYF. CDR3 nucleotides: TGCGCCAGCAGCCCAACCGGACTCCCCGGGGAGACCCAGTACTTC.

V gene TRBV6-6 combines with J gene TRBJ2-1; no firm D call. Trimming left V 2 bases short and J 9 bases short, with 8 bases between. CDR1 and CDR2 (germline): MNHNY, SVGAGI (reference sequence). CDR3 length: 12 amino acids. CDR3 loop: CASSYTMGEQFF. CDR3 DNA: TGTGCCAGCAGTTACACGATGGGTGAGCAGTTCTTC.

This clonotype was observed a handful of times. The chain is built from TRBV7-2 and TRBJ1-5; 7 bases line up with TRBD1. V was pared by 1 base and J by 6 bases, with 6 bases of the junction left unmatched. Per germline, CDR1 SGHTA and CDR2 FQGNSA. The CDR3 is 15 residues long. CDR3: CASSLVVGGGQPQHF. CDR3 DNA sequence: TGTGCCAGCAGCTTAGTTGTAGGGGGCGGTCAGCCCCAGCATTTT.

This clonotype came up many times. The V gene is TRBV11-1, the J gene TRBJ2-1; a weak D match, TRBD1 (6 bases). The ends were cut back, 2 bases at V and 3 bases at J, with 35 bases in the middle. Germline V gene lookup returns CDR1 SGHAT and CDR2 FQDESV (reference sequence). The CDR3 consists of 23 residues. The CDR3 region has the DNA TGTGCCAGCAGCTTACCTGAAGTTTCGGACAGTTGGGGTAGGGACCTAGACTACAATGAGCAGTTCTTC. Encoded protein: CASSLPEVSDSWGRDLDYNEQFF.

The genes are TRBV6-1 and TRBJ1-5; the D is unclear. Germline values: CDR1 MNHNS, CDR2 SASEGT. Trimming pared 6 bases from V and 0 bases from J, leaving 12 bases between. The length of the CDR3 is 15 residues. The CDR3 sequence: CASRVGPYSNQPQHF. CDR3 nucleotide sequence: TGTGCCAGCAGGGTAGGTCCGTATAGCAATCAGCCCCAGCATTTT.

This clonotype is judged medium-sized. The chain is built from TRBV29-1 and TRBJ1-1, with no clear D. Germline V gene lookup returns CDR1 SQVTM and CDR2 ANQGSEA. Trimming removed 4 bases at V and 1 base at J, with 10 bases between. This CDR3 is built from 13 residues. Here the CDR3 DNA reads TGCAGCGTTGCCGGTCGGTCGAACACTGAAGCTTTCTTT. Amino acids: CSVAGRSNTEAFF.